This TCR beta chain was profiled in a study of blood T cell repertoires in COVID-19. Study information: Samples came from the United States, Italy and Spain, spanning acute and convalescent COVID-19.

Sequencing was performed with immunoSEQ multiplex PCR; in TCRdb, only in-frame clones are kept and a portion is missing. The repertoire includes some 50,000 clones, roughly nine tenths of them detected once, and 1.6% sits in the top ten. The CDR3 extends over 12 amino acids. V was pared by 2 bases and J by 6 bases, with 8 bases between. The germline gives CDR1 LGHDT, CDR2 YNNKEL (reference sequence). The receptor was isolated from a man in his sixties with acute or convalescent COVID-19. The V call is TRBV3-1 (or the pseudogene TRBV3-2), the J call TRBJ2-7; D not certain. The source material was peripheral blood. CDR3 protein: CASSQYRSEQYF. In nucleotides, the CDR3 is TGTGCCAGCAGCCAATACCGGAGCGAGCAGTACTTC.